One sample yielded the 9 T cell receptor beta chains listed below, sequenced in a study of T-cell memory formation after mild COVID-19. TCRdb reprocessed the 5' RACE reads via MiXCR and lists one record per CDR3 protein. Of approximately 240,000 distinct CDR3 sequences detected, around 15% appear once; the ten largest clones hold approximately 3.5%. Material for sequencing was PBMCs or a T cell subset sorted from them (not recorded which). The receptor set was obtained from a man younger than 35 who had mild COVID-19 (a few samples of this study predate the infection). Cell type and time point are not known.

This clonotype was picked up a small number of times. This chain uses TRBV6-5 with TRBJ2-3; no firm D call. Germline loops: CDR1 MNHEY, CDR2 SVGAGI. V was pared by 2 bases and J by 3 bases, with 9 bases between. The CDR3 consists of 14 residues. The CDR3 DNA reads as TGTGCCAGCAGTTACGATCCTAGAACAGATACGCAGTATTTT. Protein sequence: CASSYDPRTDTQYF.

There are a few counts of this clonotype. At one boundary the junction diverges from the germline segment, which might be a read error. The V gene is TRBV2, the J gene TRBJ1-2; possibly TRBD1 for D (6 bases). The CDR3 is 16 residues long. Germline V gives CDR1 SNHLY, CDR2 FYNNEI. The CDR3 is CASREAYRDWASGYTF. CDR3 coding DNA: TGTGCCAGCAGGGAAGCCTACAGGGACTGGGCCTCTGGCTACACCTTC. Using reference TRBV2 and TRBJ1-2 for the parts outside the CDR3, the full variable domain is EPEVTQTPSHQVTQMGQEVILRCVPISNHLYFYWYRQILGQKVEFLVSFYNNEISEKSEIFDDQFSVERPDGSNFTLKIRSTKLEDSAMYFCASREAYRDWASGYTFGSGTRLTVV.

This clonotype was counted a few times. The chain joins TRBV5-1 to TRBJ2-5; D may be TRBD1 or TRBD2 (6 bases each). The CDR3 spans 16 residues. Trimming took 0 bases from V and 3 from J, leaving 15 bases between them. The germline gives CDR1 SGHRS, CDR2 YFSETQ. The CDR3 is CASSLAPGANKETQYF. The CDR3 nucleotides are TGCGCCAGCAGCTTGGCCCCGGGGGCCAACAAAGAGACCCAGTACTTC.

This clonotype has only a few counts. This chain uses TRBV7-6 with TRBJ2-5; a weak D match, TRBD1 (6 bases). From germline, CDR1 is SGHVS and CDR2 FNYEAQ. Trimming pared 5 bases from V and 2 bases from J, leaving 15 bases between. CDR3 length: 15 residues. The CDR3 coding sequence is TGTGCCAGCAGCAGGTACAGGGAGAGTCAAGAGACCCAGTACTTC. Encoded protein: CASSRYRESQETQYF.

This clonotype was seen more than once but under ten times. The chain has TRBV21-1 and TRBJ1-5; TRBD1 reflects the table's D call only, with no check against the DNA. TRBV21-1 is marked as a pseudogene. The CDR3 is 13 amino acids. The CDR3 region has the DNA TGTGCCAGCAGCCTTTGGACAGCCCGGCCCCAGCATTTT. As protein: CASSLWTARPQHF.

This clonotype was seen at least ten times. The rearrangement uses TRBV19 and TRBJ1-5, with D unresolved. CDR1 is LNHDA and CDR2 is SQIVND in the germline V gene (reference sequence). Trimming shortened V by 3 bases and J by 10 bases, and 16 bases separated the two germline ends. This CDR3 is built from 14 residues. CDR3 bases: TGTGCCAGTAGTATGGGTACAGCTGGACTTCCCCAGCATTTT. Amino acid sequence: CASSMGTAGLPQHF.

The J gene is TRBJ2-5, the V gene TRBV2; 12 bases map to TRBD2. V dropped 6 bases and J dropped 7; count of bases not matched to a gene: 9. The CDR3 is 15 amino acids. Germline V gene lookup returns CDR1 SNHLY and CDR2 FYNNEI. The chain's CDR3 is CASRATSGGPLTQYF. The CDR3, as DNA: TGTGCCAGCAGGGCGACTAGCGGGGGCCCATTGACCCAGTACTTC.

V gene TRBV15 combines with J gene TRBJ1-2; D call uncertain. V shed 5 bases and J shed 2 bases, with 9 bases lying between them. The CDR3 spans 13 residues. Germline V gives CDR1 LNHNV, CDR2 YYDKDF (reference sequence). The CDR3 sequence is CATSPAGNYGYTF. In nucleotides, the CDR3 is TGTGCCACCAGCCCCGCGGGGAACTATGGCTACACCTTC.

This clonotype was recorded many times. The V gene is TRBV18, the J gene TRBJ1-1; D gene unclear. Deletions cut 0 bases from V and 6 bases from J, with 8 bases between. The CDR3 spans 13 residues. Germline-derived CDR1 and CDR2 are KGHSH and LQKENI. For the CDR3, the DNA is TGTGCCAGCTCACCACCGTCCAGCTCTGAAGCTTTCTTT. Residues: CASSPPSSSEAFF.